This T cell receptor beta chain comes out of a study of T cells in Graves' hyperthyroidism and ophthalmopathy (dated by TCRdb to between 2019 and 2020). For the study in its entirety: Peripheral blood samples were taken at the time of initial diagnosis, prior to any treatment. To identify TCR V-J signatures that set the groups apart, the researchers used a discovery cohort of roughly 100 patients, made up of 40 to 45 with Graves' ophthalmopathy and some 58 with stable Graves' hyperthyroidism. An independent validation cohort of fewer than 20 hyperthyroidism patients and some 15 patients who later progressed to ophthalmopathy tested prospective prediction of ophthalmopathy. The roughly 94 discovery patients were randomly split 7:3 into training and test sets. In over five Graves' hyperthyroidism patients, the study also compared T-cell repertoires from thyroid tissue with T-cell repertoires from blood. After blood sampling, hyperthyroidism patients were treated with methimazole at a starting dose of 30 mg daily, and ophthalmopathy patients were treated with high-dose intravenous methylprednisolone. TCR Vbeta CDR3 sequencing of roughly 140 peripheral blood samples (more than 40 ophthalmopathy, 75 hyperthyroidism and roughly 17 progressor patients) is reported in the paper.

The TCR beta CDR3 regions were amplified from RNA transcripts. A first-round RT-PCR of the TCR CDR3 used the HTBI primer set with the Qiagen OneStep RT-PCR kit. A second multiplex PCR round built the libraries, followed by size selection and purification. The libraries were sequenced on an Illumina HiSeq2000 using paired-end 100 bp reads. In the paper's pipeline: SOAPnuke was used to process the raw data, removing reads that contained adapters or uncalled bases, had a mean Phred below 15, or lacked an exact match to the constant primer or identifier. High-quality paired reads were merged using COPE v1.2.5, and each unique nucleotide sequence was defined as a clonotype. MiTCR v1.1 was used to align the clonotypes against IMGT TRBV, TRBD and TRBJ reference segments. The analysis was restricted to V-J combinations with a frequency above 0.0001, which together covered 99.2% of the repertoires. A TCS score was defined as the ratio between F50 (clonal expansion) and ExV (chaos), using BLOSUM62-based TCRdist between CDR3 peptides within each V-J. Welch's t-statistics and random forest reduced some 510 V-J features to roughly 13, which were used in a naive Bayes classifier (R e1071). The raw public data were reprocessed by TCRdb itself: fastp quality trimming at Q25, MiXCR clonotype calling, in-frame beta chains only. Rows with one shared CDR3 protein collapse into an entry with the most common genes and DNA. The V and J calls come from TCRdb's annotation, not from the publication. Counted in this sample were under 350,000 distinct CDR3 sequences; over 15% of them appeared once. Around 50% of the sample belongs to the ten largest clones.

Broad study findings and their caveats: In cross-validation, a model built on a 13 V-J signature told ophthalmopathy apart from stable hyperthyroidism with less than 90% sensitivity and roughly 81% specificity, and in testing the same model reached 80%/75%. Blood samples also contained most of the expanded thyroid clonotypes (frequency above 0.001), which suggests that blood repertoires may reflect thyroid immune responses. In validation, the model predicted progression to ophthalmopathy with around 71% sensitivity and 72% to 75% specificity, a median of approximately 6.7 months before onset. No statistical method was used to set the sample size in advance, and investigators knew the group allocation.

This clonotype occurred a few times. The clone's antigen remains unknown. No base-level quality is on record; no much larger clone is a single base apart. Graves' hyperthyroidism was defined as stable when no progression to ophthalmopathy occurred over 18 months of follow-up. Hyperthyroidism patients were newly diagnosed, with disease duration under 2 months, and aged 18 to 65 years. Patients with uncontrolled infections, other autoimmune diseases, pregnancy or lactation were excluded. Diagnoses were based on clinical symptoms, serum thyroxine and TRAb, thyroid ultrasound and orbital computed tomography. PBMCs were isolated from about 9.1 ml of fresh peripheral blood by Ficoll-Paque density gradient centrifugation. Trizol reagent was used to extract total RNA, and RNA quality was then checked on an Agilent 2100 Bioanalyzer. The CDR3 goes from the cysteine to the phenylalanine over 16 residues. Just the 48-base CDR3 DNA is kept, in frame starting at base 1. Taken from the germline V gene (reference sequence), the CDR1 and CDR2 loops are LNHDA and SQIVND. Here V drops 4 bases and J drops 5 bases, and the junction holds 10 bases not matched to any gene.

The rearranged chain carries TRBV19 and TRBJ1-1, with 10 middle bases fitting TRBD1. This clonotype originated in a woman in her forties or fifties with Graves' hyperthyroidism. Sample: blood. The CDR3 loop reads CASSSRRQGARTEAFF. The nucleotide sequence reads as follows: TGTGCCAGTAGTAGCAGACGACAGGGGGCGCGAACTGAAGCTTTCTTT.